A single TCR beta chain is shown here with its context. Its antigen is not known. This sample is part of a study of cytomegalovirus exposure and HLA in healthy donors. Notes on the study in general: In an earlier analysis, in 540 or so donors, most V segments appeared productive either ~90% or ~30% of the time.

13 Jbeta primers and 60 Vbeta primers were used for the PCR. This table comes from immunoSEQ multiplex PCR, and its TCRdb copy is limited to in-frame clones, with some not included. The top ten clones hold approximately 6.5% of a sample with 150,000 or so clones, 70% to 85% of them seen once. V was clipped by 4 bases and J by 4 bases; unmatched bases: 3. Germline V CDR1 and CDR2: KGHSH, LQKENI. CDR3 length: 13 amino acids. This chain uses TRBV18 with TRBJ2-5; 7 bases are a match to TRBD1. The sequence derives from a middle-aged man in good health and CMV-seropositive. Sequenced material: PBMCs. The CDR3 nucleotides read TGTGCCAGCTCACAAACAGGGGCAGAGACCCAGTACTTC. Protein: CASSQTGAETQYF.